The 2 T cell receptor beta chains presented below share a single source sample, sequenced in a study of T cell repertoires in cytomegalovirus infection. Each CDR3 protein gets one entry after TCRdb re-called the reads with MiXCR. This sample has 250,000 to 300,000 distinct CDR3 sequences; less than 25% occur once, and the top ten carry roughly a fifth. No antigen is known for these receptors. The starting material was cultured PBMCs, obtained from culture after CMV antigen stimulation. These receptors all come from a human donor in good health (CMV status not recorded). Some clones in this sample may be carry-over from other donors' samples.

This clonotype was detected a few times. The CDR3 region has the DNA TGTGCCAGCAGCTGGGACCCCGAGAATGAGCAGTTCTTC. Amino acids: CASSWDPENEQFF. This chain links TRBV11-2 with TRBJ2-1; either TRBD1 or TRBD2 may supply D (5 bases each). The germline V and J ends were trimmed by 4 bases and 7 bases, with 11 bases remaining between them. Germline CDR1 is SGHAT and CDR2 is FQNNGV. The length of the CDR3 is 13 residues. The full variable domain, in which reference TRBV11-2 and TRBJ2-1 provide the parts outside the CDR3, is EAGVAQSPRYKIIEKRQSVAFWCNPISGHATLYWYQQILGQGPKLLIQFQNNGVVDDSQLPKDRFSAERLKGVDSTLKIQPAKLEDSAVYLCASSWDPENEQFFGPGTRLTVL.

The V and J genes are TRBV6-1 and TRBJ2-1, with 10 bases aligning to TRBD2. Germline lookup yields CDR1 MNHNS and CDR2 SASEGT. After removal of 5 bases from V and 5 bases from J, the junction contained 15 bases not matched to a gene. The CDR3 runs to 18 residues. DNA for the CDR3: TGTGCCAGCAGTTACATGGCTAGCGGGAGTCCCCGGGACAATGAGCAGTTCTTC. It encodes CASSYMASGSPRDNEQFF.